These T cell receptor beta chains were read from a single sample in a study of Graves' ophthalmopathy and Graves' hyperthyroidism. TCRdb reanalysed the multiplex PCR reads using MiXCR and keeps one entry per CDR3 protein. The table shows just over 600,000 distinct CDR3 sequences, with around a fifth occurring only once. The source material was peripheral blood. All receptors derive from a young woman with stable Graves' hyperthyroidism. Some clones in this sample may be carry-over from other donors' samples. Both conserved end residues are part of each CDR3. The D gene is left open where the match is weak. Some rows mark clone size as missing; the rest say once, few, many or name a class of expanded clone.

clone size	D gene	V gene	J gene	CDR3 DNA	CDR3 protein
few	.	TRBV6-5	TRBJ1-2	TGTGCCAGCAGTTACTCGAAAAGCAGGGACGGCTACACCTTC	CASSYSKSRDGYTF
few	TRBD1	TRBV30	TRBJ1-1	TGTGCCTGGAGTACAGGACAGGGGAAAGACAGCGCTTTCTTT	CAWSTGQGKDSAFF
many	.	TRBV7-3	TRBJ1-1	TGTGCCAGCAGTCCCAGCGGGGGGGGCACTGAAGCTTTCTTT	CASSPSGGGTEAFF
many	.	TRBV27	TRBJ1-2	TGTGCCAGCAGTTCGATAGGCTATGGCTACACCTTC	CASSSIGYGYTF
once	.	TRBV10-3	TRBJ2-5	TGTGCCATCAGCCGGACAGAGCGGGAGACCCAGTACTTC	CAISRTERETQYF
.	.	TRBV24-1	TRBJ2-2	TGTGCCACCAGTGATATGACCGGGGAGCTGTTTTTT	CATSDMTGELFF
many	TRBD2	TRBV2	TRBJ2-2	TGTGCCAGCAGTGGAGGGAAGAGCGGGAGGGTAACCGGGGAGCTGTTTTTT	CASSGGKSGRVTGELFF
few	.	TRBV6-2/TRBV6-3	TRBJ1-1	TGTGCCAGCAGTTACACGGGGGGGGTGACTGAAGCTTTCTTT	CASSYTGGVTEAFF
many	.	TRBV15	TRBJ1-3	TGTGCCACCAGCAGAGATAGGGCCGGAAACACCATATATTTT	CATSRDRAGNTIYF
.	TRBD2	TRBV29-1	TRBJ2-7	TGCAGCGGCGCGGGGGGTAGCGGGGACTACGAGCAGTACTTC	CSGAGGSGDYEQYF
few	TRBD2	TRBV12-3/TRBV12-4	TRBJ2-5	TGTGCCAGCAGTAGCGGGAGGCAACAAGAGACCCAGTACTTC	CASSSGRQQETQYF
.	.	TRBV18	TRBJ1-6	TGTGCCAGCTCACCACAGAGCTCCTATAATTCACCCCTCCACTTT	CASSPQSSYNSPLHF
many	TRBD1	TRBV5-1	TRBJ2-7	TGCGCCAGCAGCTTGTCAGGACAGGGGACCGAGCAGTACTTC	CASSLSGQGTEQYF
many	.	TRBV11-2	TRBJ2-2	TGTGCCAGCAGCTTAGGGGTTAGGGGACGGGTCACCGGGGAGCTGTTTTTT	CASSLGVRGRVTGELFF
few	.	TRBV5-1	TRBJ1-2	TGCGCCAGCAGCGGACCCACCGGGACTTACGGATCTAACTATGGCTACACCTTC	CASSGPTGTYGSNYGYTF
many	.	TRBV29-1	TRBJ1-1	TGCAGCGTTACGGGGGGGGACACTGAAGCTTTCTTT	CSVTGGDTEAFF
.	.	TRBV6-1	TRBJ1-1	TGTGCCAGCGCCAAAAGGGGGGACACTGAAGCTTTCTTT	CASAKRGDTEAFF
.	.	TRBV6-1	TRBJ1-2	TGTGCCAGCAGCCCCCCAGGAGTTATCTATGGCTACACCTTC	CASSPPGVIYGYTF
many	TRBD1	TRBV6-2/TRBV6-3	TRBJ1-1	TGTGCCAGCAGTTACTCAGGAGGCCAGGGGGTTATCGACACTGAAGCTTTCTTT	CASSYSGGQGVIDTEAFF
many	.	TRBV19	TRBJ2-2	TGTGCCAGTAGCACTAGTCCCGGGGAGCTGTTTTTT	CASSTSPGELFF
many	.	TRBV29-1	TRBJ2-7	TGCAGCGTTGAAGGACAGCTCTACGAGCAGTACTTC	CSVEGQLYEQYF
many	TRBD1	TRBV6-4	TRBJ1-2	TGTGCCAGCAGTGACACGAAACCCATCAGGGGGCTGGAATATGGCTACACCTTC	CASSDTKPIRGLEYGYTF
many	.	TRBV12-3/TRBV12-4	TRBJ2-5	TGTGCCAGCAGCCCGACCCCAGCTCCGGGACAAGAGACCCAGTACTTC	CASSPTPAPGQETQYF
.	.	TRBV5-1	TRBJ2-7	TGCGCCAGCAGCTTGGACCCGTTAGGGTTAGCCTACGAGCAGTACTTC	CASSLDPLGLAYEQYF
few	.	TRBV20-1	TRBJ1-2	TGCAGTGCTAGAGATCAGGGCCAGGGGAGTGGAGGCTACACCTTC	CSARDQGQGSGGYTF
many	.	TRBV6-5	TRBJ2-7	TGTGCCGCCTCCTCATCTCGACAGGCCCCGGCGCCCTACGAGCAGTACTTC	CAASSSRQAPAPYEQYF
few	TRBD2	TRBV19	TRBJ2-7	TGTGCCAGTAGTATCTCGGCGGGAGGAATCTACGAGCAGTACTTC	CASSISAGGIYEQYF
many	.	TRBV6-5	TRBJ2-7	TGTGCCAGCGTCAAACCTGTACAGGGCCTAGACTACGAGCAGTACTTC	CASVKPVQGLDYEQYF